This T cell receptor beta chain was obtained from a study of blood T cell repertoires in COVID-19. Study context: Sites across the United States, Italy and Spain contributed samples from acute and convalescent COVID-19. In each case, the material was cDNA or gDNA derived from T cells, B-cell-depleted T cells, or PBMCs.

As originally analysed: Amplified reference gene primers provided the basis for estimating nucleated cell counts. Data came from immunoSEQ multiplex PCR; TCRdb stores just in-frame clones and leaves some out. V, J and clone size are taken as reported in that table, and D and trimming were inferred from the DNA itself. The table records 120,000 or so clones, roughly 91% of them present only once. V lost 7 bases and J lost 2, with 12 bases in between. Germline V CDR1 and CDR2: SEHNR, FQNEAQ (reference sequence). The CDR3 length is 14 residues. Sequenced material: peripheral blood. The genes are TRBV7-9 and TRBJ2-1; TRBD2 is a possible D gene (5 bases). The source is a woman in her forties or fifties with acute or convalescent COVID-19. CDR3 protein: CASMSGHTYNEQFF. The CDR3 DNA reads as TGTGCCAGCATGAGCGGTCACACCTACAATGAGCAGTTCTTC.